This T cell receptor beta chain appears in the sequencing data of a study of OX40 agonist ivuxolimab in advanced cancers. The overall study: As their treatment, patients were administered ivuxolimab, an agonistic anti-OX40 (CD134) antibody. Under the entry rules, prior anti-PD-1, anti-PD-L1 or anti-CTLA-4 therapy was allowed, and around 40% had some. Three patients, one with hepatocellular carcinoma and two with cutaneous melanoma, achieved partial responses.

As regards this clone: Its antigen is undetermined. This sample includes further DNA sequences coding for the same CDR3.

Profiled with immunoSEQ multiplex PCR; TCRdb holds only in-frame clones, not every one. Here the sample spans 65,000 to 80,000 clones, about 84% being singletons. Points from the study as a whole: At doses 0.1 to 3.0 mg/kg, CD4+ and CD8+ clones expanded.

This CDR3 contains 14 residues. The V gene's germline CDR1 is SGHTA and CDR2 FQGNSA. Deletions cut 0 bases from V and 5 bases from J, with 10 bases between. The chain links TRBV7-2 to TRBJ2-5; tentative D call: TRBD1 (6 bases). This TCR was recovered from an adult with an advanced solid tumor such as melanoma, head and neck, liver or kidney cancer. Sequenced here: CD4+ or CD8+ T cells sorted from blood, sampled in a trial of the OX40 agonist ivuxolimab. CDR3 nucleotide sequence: TGTGCCAGCAGCTTAGCGGGTAGGGGGGAGACCCAGTACTTC. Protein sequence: CASSLAGRGETQYF.